This TCR beta chain originates from a study of neoadjuvant anti-PD-1 for oral cavity cancer. In the study overall: Patients without progression received a fourth nivolumab dose around day 43, then surgical resection on days 50-56. Study results and caveats: With a few patients per group, TCR findings need larger cohorts.

The protocol was immunoSEQ multiplex PCR, while the TCRdb copy is restricted to in-frame clones and leaves out a portion. The repertoire holds about 14,000 clones, around two thirds seen once, with approximately 2% in the top ten. Regarding this clone: The antigen is not known. Within the sample, other DNA sequences also encode this same CDR3.

The CDR3 covers 13 residues. Germline-derived CDR1 and CDR2 are MDHEN and SYDVKM. The germline V and J ends were trimmed by 3 bases and 5 bases, with 9 bases remaining between them. Patients had HPV-negative, locally advanced oral cavity squamous cell carcinoma. This receptor was taken from a person between 40 and 85 years old with oral cavity squamous cell carcinoma. The chain links TRBV28 to TRBJ2-3, with a weak D call TRBD2 (5 bases). Sequenced here: PBMCs, sampled before nivolumab (anti-PD-1) treatment. CDR3 in DNA: TGTGCCAGCAGTTTCCTAGCTAGAGATACGCAGTATTTT. Its protein is CASSFLARDTQYF.